This is a list of T cell receptor beta chains from one sample in a study of blood T cell repertoires in COVID-19. Generated by immunoSEQ multiplex PCR, the TCRdb table keeps only in-frame clones and is missing some. The sample includes around 100,000 clones, approximately 80% of them seen just once. The specimen sequenced was peripheral blood. These receptors all come from a woman in her 70s with acute or convalescent COVID-19. Both conserved end residues are part of each CDR3.

V: TRBV3-1/TRBV3-2; CDR3: CASWRTGTTGELFF
V: TRBV6-5; CDR3: CASTPRFSGANVLTF
V: TRBV24-1; CDR3: CATSDPHQGGSYNEQFF
V: TRBV2; CDR3: CASNTGGANTGELFF
V: TRBV5-4; CDR3: CASSFRDRAYEQYF
V: TRBV12-3/TRBV12-4; CDR3: CASSGTSSGTQYF
V: TRBV2; CDR3: CASSARQLVNEKLFF
V: TRBV29-1; CDR3: CSVTPQGAATDTQYF
V: TRBV7-9; CDR3: CASSAGTDYNEQFF
V: TRBV6-6; CDR3: CASSYGTGGLETQYF
V: TRBV2; CDR3: CASRSSQGAWTEAFF
V: TRBV5-8; CDR3: CASTEDRVLSEAFF
V: TRBV11-1; CDR3: CASSPRLAGVYEQFF
V: TRBV2; CDR3: CASHGLQGSSYNEQFF
V: TRBV19; CDR3: CASSARTGIINTEAFF
V: TRBV4-1; CDR3: CASSREGAGFTTNEKLFF
V: TRBV19; CDR3: CASNQNLEETQYF
V: TRBV5-6; CDR3: CASRVLAGSYEQYF
V: TRBV19; CDR3: CASTPGTGSHEQYF
V: TRBV19; CDR3: CASSIGTGGATEAFF
V: TRBV7-3; CDR3: CASSLNLGGGSEQFF
V: TRBV2; CDR3: CASNDRGTAQPQHF
V: TRBV9; CDR3: CASSVSGADTQYF
V: TRBV5-1; CDR3: CASSLGQGANTEAFF
V: TRBV25-1; CDR3: CASSLGQGNEQYF
V: TRBV5-1; CDR3: CASSLNGRAIDTQYF
V: TRBV28; CDR3: CASSLPGGPNQPQHF
V: TRBV19; CDR3: CASRVGETGQPQHF
V: TRBV19; CDR3: CASSVGSEANVLTF
V: TRBV3-1/TRBV3-2; CDR3: CASSQEGKAFF
V: TRBV11-2; CDR3: CASSLEQDTEAFF
V: TRBV2; CDR3: CASTGGRAGSTEQYF
V: TRBV19; CDR3: CASSIGGGSDEQYF
V: TRBV6-6; CDR3: CACSTGKRTEAFF
V: TRBV6-1; CDR3: CASSEASGVLSYTF
V: TRBV6-1; CDR3: CASSEVRVPNSPLHF
V: TRBV7-2; CDR3: CASSSSGGQAFF
V: TRBV19; CDR3: CASSISLGRADQPQHF
V: TRBV4-2; CDR3: CASSQGVVADLTYEQYF
V: TRBV7-2; CDR3: CASSLEPPVSAFF
V: TRBV19; CDR3: CASRRDRSLNTEAFF
V: TRBV10-3; CDR3: CAIREVGQGPDTGELFF
V: TRBV19; CDR3: CASSIGTGGAGYTF
V: TRBV7-8; CDR3: CASSLPDRLISGNTIYF
V: TRBV6-5; CDR3: CASSYEGSDTEAFF
V: TRBV29-1; CDR3: CSVDIAGADEQYF